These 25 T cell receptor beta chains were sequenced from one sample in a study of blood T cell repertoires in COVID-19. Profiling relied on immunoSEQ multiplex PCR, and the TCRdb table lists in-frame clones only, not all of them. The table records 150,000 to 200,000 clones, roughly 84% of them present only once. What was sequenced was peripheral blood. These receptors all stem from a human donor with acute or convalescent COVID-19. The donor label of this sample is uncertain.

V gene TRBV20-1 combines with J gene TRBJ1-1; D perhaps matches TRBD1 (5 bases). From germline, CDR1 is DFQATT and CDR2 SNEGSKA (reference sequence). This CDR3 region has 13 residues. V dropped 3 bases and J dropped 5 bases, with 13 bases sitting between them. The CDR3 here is CSASPPGGTEAFF. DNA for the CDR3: TGCAGTGCTAGTCCGCCGGGGGGGACTGAAGCTTTCTTT.

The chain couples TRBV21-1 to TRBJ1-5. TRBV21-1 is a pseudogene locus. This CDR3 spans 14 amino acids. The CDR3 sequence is CASSKSREAQPQHF. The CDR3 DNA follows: TGTGCCAGCAGCAAAAGCAGGGAGGCTCAGCCCCAGCATTTT.

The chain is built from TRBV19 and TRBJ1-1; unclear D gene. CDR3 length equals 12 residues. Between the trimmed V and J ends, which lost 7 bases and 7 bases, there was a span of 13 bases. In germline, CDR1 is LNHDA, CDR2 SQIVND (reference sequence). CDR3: CASMGDVNEAFF. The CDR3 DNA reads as TGTGCCAGTATGGGCGACGTGAATGAAGCTTTCTTT.

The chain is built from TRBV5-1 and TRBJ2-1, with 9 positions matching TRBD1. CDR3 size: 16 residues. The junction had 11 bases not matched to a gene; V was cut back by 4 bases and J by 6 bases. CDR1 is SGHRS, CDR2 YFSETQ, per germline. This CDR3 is CASSPDWDRVGNEQFF. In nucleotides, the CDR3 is TGCGCCAGCAGCCCGGACTGGGACAGGGTAGGCAATGAGCAGTTCTTC. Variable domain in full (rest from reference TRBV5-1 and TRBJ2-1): KAGVTQTPRYLIKTRGQQVTLSCSPISGHRSVSWYQQTPGQGLQFLFEYFSETQRNKGNFPGRFSGRQFSNSRSEMNVSTLELGDSALYLCASSPDWDRVGNEQFFGPGTRLTVL.

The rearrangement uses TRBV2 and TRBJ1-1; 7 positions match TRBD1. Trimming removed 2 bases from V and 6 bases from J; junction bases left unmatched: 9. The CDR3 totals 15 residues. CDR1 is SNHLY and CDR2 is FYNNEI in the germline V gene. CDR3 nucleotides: TGTGCCAGCAGTGAATCGGGAGGGGGCAGGGCTGAAGCTTTCTTT. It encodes CASSESGGGRAEAFF.

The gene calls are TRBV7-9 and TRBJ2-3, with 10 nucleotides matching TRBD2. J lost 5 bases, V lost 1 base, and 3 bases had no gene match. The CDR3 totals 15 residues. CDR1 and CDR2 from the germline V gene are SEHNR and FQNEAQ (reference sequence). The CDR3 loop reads CASSLEPSGRDTQYF. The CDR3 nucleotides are TGTGCCAGCAGCTTAGAACCTAGCGGGAGAGATACGCAGTATTTT.

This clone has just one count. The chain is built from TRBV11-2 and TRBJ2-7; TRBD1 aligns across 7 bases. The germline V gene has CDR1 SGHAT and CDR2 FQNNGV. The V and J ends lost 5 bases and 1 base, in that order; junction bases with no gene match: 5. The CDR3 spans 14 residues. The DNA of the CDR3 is TGTGCCAGCAGCCCCCGGACAGGATCCTACGAGCAGTACTTC. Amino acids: CASSPRTGSYEQYF.

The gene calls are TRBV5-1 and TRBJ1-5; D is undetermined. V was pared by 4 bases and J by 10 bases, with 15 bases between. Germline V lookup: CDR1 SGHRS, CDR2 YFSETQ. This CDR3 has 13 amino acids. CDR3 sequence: CASSGSPGLPQHF. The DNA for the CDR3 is TGCGCCAGCAGCGGGAGCCCTGGACTTCCCCAGCATTTT.

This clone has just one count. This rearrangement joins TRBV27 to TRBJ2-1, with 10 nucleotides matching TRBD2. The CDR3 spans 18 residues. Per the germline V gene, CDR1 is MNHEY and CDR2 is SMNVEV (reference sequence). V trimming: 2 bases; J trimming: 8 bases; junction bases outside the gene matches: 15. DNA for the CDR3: TGTGCCAGCAGTTTAGGGGTTAGCGGGAGGCTGACGTGGGATGAGCAGTTCTTC. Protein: CASSLGVSGRLTWDEQFF.

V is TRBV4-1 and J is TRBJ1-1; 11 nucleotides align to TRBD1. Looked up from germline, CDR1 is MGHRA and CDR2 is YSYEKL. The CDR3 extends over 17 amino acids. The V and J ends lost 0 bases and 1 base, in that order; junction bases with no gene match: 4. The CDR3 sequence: CASSQDRGTGGNTEAFF. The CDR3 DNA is TGCGCCAGCAGCCAAGACCGAGGGACAGGGGGGAACACTGAAGCTTTCTTT.

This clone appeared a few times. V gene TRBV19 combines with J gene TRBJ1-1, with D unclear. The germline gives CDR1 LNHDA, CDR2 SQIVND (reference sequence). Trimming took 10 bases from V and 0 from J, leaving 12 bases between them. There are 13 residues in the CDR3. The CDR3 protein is CATNDWVNTEAFF. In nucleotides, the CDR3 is TGTGCCACCAACGACTGGGTGAACACTGAAGCTTTCTTT.

The CDR3 nucleotides are TGTGCCAGCAGTTCTAGGGAGGAAGAGACCCAGTACTTC. Translating gives CASSSREEETQYF. The chain recombines TRBV27 with TRBJ2-5, with a possible D match to TRBD2 (6 bases). The CDR3 has 13 amino acids. CDR1 and CDR2 from the germline V gene are MNHEY and SMNVEV (reference sequence). The V end was cut by 4 bases, the J end by 3 bases, with 9 bases between.

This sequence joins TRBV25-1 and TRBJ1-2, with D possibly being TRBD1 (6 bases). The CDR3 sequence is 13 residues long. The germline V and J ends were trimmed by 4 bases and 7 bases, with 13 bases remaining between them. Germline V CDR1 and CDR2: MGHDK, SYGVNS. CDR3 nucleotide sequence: TGTGCCAGCAGTGGCAACCCAGGGGCTGGCTACACCTTC. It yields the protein CASSGNPGAGYTF.

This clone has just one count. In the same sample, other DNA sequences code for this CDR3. DNA for the CDR3: TGCGCCAGCAGCTTGCGGGGGAACACTGAAGCTTTCTTT. Its translation is CASSLRGNTEAFF. The V and J genes are TRBV5-1 and TRBJ1-1, with D unclear. The CDR3 loop spans 13 amino acids. Germline values: CDR1 SGHRS, CDR2 YFSETQ. V lost 1 base to trimming and J lost 1 base, with 5 bases between them. Supplemented by reference TRBV5-1 and TRBJ1-1, the full variable domain reads KAGVTQTPRYLIKTRGQQVTLSCSPISGHRSVSWYQQTPGQGLQFLFEYFSETQRNKGNFPGRFSGRQFSNSRSEMNVSTLELGDSALYLCASSLRGNTEAFFGQGTRLTVV.

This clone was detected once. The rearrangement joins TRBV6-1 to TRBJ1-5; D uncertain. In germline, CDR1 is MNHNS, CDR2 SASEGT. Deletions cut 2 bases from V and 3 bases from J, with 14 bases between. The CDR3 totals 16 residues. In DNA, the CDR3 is TGTGCCAGCAGTGAATCCTTCGGGGTACCCAATCAGCCCCAGCATTTT. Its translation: CASSESFGVPNQPQHF.

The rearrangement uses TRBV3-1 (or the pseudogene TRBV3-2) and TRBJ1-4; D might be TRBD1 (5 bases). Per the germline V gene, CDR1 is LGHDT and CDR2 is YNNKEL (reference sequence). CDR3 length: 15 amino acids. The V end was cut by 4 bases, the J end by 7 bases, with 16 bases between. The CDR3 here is CASSPNALGGEKLFF. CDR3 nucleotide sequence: TGTGCCAGCAGCCCCAATGCCCTCGGGGGTGAAAAACTGTTTTTT.

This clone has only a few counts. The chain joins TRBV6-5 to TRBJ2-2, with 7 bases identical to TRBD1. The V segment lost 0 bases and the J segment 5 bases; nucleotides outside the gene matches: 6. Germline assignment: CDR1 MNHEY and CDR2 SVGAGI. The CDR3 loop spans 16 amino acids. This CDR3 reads CASSYSGQARTGELFF. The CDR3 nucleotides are TGTGCCAGCAGTTACTCCGGACAGGCCCGGACCGGGGAGCTGTTTTTT.

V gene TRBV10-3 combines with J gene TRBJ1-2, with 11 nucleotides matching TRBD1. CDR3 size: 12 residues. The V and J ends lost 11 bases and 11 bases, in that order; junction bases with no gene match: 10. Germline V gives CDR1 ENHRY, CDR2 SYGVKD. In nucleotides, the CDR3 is TGTGCCGCGGAGCTAGGGACAGGGGGTTACACCTTC. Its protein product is CAAELGTGGYTF.

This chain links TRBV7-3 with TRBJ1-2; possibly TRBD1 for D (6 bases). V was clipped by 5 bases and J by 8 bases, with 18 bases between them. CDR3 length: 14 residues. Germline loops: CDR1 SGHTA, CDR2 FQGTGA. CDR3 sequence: CASSLRQVVLGYTF. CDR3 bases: TGTGCCAGCAGCCTAAGACAGGTGGTCTTGGGCTACACCTTC.

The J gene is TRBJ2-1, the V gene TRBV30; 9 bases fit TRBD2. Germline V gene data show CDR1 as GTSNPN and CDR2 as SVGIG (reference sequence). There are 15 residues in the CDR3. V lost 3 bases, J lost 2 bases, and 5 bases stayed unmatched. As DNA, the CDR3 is TGTGCCTGGAGCGCACCTAGCGGGGCCTACAATGAGCAGTTCTTC. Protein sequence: CAWSAPSGAYNEQFF.

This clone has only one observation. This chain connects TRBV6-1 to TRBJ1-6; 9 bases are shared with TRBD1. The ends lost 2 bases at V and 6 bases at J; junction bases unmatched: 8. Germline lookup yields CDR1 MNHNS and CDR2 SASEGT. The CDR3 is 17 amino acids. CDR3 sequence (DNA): TGTGCCAGCAGTGAATTACCTCGGACAGGGGCTAATTCACCCCTCCACTTT. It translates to CASSELPRTGANSPLHF.

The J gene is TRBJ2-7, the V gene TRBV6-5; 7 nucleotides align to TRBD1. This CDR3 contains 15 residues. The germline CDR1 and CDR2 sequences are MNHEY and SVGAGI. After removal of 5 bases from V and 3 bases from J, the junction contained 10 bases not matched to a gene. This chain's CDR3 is CASSNRYGTDYEQYF. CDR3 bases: TGTGCCAGCAGTAATAGATACGGGACAGACTACGAGCAGTACTTC.

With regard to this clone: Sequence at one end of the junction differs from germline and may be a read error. The CDR3 loop is CASSQTGKDTVAFF. CDR3 DNA: TGTGCCAGCAGTCAGACAGGGAAGGACACTGTAGCTTTCTTT. The chain is built from TRBV2 and TRBJ1-1, with TRBD1 matching 7 bases. Germline CDR1 is SNHLY and CDR2 is FYNNEI. CDR3 length: 14 amino acids.

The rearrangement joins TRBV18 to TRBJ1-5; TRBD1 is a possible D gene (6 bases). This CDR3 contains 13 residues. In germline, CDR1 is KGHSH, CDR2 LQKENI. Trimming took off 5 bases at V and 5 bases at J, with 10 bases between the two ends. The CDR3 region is CASSYRADQPQHF. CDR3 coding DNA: TGTGCCAGCTCATACAGGGCCGATCAGCCCCAGCATTTT.

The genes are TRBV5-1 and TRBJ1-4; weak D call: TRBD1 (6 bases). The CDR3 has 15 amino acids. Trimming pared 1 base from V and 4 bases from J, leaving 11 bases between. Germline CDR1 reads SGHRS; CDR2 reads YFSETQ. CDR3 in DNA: TGCGCCAGCAGCTTGCAGGGGCAGGGTAATGAAAAACTGTTTTTT. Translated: CASSLQGQGNEKLFF.